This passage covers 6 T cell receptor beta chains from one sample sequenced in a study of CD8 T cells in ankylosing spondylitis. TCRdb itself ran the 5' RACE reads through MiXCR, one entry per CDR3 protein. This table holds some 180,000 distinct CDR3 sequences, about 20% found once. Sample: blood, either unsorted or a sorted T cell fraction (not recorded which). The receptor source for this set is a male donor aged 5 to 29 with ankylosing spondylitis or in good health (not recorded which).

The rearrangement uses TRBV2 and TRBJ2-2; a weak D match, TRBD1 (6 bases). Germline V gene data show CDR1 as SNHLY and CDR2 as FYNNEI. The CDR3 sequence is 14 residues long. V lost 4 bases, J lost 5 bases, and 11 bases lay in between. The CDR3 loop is CASSGRTVTGELFF. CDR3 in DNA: TGTGCCAGCAGTGGTCGGACAGTTACCGGGGAGCTGTTTTTT.

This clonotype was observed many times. Here the CDR3 reads CASSPGTPQMGNNEQFF. The CDR3 nucleotides are TGTGCCAGCAGTCCGGGGACACCTCAAATGGGTAACAATGAGCAGTTCTTC. The rearrangement uses TRBV28 and TRBJ2-1; possibly TRBD1 for D (6 bases). V shed 5 bases and J shed 5 bases, with 22 bases lying between them. The CDR3 has 17 residues. The V gene's germline CDR1 is MDHEN and CDR2 SYDVKM.

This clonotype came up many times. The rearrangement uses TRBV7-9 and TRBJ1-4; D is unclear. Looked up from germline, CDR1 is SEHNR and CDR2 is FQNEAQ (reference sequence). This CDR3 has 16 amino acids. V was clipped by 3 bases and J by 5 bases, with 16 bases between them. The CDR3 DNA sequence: TGTGCCAGCAGCTTTGGCCTGCAGGCCCTCAATGAAAAACTGTTTTTT. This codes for CASSFGLQALNEKLFF.

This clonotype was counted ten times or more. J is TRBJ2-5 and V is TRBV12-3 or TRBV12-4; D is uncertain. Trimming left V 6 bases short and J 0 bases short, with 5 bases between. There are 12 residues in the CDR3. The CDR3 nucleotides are TGTGCCAGCAGACGGAACCAAGAGACCCAGTACTTC. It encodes CASRRNQETQYF.

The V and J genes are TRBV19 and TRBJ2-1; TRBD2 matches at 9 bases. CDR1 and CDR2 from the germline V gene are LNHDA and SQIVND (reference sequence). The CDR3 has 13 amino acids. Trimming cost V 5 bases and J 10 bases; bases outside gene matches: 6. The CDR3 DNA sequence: TGTGCCAGTAGTGTGGGACTAGCTGGCGAGCAGTTCTTC. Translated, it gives CASSVGLAGEQFF. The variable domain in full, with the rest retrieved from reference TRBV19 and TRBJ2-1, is DGGITQSPKYLFRKEGQNVTLSCEQNLNHDAMYWYRQDPGQGLRLIYYSQIVNDFQKGDIAEGYSVSREKKESFPLTVTSAQKNPTAFYLCASSVGLAGEQFFGPGTRLTVL.

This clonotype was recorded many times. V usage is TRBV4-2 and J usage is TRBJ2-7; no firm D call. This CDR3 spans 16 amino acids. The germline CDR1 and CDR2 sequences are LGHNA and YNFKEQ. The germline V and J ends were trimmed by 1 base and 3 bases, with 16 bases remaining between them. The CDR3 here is CASSQALGYGDYEQYF. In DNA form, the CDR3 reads TGTGCCAGCAGCCAAGCGCTGGGCTACGGCGACTACGAGCAGTACTTC.